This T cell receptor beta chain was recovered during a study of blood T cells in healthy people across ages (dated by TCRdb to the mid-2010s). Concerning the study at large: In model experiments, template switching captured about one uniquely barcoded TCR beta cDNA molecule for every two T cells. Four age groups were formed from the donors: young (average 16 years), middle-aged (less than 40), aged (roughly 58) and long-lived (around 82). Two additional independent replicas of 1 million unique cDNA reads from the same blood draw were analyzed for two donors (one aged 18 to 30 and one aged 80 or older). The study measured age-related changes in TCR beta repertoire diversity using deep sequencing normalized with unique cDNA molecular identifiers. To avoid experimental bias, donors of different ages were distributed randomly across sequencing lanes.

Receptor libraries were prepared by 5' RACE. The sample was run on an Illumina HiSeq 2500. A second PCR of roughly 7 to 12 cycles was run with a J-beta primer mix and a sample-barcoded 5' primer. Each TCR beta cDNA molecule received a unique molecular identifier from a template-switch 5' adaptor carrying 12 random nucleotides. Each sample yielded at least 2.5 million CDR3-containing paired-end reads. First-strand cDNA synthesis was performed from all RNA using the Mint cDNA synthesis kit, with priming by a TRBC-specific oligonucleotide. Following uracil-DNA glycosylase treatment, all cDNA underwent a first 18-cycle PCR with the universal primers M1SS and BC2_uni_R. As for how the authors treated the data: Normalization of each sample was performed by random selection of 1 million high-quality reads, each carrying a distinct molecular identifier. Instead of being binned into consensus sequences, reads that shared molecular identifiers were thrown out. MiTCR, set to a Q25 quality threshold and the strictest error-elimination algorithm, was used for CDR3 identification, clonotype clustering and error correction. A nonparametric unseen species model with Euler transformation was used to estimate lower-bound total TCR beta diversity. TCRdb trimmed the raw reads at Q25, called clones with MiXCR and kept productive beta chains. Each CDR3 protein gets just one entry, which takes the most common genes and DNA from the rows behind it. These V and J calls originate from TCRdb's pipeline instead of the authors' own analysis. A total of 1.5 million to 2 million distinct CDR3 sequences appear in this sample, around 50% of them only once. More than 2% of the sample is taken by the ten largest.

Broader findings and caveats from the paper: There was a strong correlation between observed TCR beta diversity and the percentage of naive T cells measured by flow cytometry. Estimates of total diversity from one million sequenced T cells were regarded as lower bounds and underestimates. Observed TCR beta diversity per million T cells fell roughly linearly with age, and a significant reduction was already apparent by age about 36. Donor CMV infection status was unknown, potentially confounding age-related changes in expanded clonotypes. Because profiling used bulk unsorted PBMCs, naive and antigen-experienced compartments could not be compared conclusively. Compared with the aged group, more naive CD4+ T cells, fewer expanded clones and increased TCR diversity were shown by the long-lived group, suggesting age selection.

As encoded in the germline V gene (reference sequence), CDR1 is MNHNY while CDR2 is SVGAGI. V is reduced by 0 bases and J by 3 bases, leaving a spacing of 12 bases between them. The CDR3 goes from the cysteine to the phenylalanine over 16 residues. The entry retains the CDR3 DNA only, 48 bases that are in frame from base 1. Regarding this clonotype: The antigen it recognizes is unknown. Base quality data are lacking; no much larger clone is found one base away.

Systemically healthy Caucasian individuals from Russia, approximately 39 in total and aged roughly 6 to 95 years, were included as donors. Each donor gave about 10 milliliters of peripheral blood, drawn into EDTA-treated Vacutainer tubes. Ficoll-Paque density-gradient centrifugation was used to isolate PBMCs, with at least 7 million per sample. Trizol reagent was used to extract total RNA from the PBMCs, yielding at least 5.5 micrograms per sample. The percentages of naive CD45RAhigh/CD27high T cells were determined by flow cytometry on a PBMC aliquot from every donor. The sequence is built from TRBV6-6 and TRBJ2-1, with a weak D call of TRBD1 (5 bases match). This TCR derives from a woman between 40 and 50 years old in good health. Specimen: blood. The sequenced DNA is TGTGCCAGCAGTTACTCCCAGGGATCTTACTACAATGAGCAGTTCTTC. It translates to CASSYSQGSYYNEQFF.